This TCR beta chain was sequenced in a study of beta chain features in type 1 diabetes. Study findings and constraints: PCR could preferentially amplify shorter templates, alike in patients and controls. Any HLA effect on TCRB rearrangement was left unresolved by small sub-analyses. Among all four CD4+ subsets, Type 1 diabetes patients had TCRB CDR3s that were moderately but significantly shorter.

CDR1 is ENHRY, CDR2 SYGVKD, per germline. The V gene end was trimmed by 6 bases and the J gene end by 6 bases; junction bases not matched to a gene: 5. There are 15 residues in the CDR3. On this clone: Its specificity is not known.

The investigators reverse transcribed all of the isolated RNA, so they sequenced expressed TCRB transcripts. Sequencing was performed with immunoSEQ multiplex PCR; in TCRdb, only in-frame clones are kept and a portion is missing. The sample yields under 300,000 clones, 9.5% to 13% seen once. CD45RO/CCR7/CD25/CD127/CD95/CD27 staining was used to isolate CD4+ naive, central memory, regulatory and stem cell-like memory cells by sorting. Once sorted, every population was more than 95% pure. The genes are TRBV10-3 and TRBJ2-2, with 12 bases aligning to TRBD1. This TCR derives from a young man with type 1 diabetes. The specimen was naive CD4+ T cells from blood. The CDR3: CAIRGTGGGAGELFF. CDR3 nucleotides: TGTGCCATCAGGGGGACAGGGGGCGGTGCCGGGGAGCTGTTTTTT.